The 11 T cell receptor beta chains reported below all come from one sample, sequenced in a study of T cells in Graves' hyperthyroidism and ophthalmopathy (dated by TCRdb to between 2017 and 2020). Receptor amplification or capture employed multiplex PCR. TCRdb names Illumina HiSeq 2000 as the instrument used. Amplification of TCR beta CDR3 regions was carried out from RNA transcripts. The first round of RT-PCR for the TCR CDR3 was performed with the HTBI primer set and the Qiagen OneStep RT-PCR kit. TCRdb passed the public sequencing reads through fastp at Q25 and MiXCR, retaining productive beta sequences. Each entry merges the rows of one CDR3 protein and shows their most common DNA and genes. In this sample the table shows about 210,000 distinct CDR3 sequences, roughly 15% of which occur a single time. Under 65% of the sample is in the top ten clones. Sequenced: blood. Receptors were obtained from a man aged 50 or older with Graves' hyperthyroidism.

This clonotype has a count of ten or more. CDR3 region: CASSQMTGRGGETQYF. As DNA, the CDR3 is TGTGCCAGCAGTCAAATGACAGGGCGAGGAGGGGAGACCCAGTACTTC. The chain links TRBV3-1 to TRBJ2-5; the D gene is possibly TRBD1 (7 bases). V was clipped by 6 bases and J by 5 bases, with 22 bases between them. The CDR3 runs 16 residues. Germline V CDR1 and CDR2: LGHDT, YNNKEL (reference sequence).

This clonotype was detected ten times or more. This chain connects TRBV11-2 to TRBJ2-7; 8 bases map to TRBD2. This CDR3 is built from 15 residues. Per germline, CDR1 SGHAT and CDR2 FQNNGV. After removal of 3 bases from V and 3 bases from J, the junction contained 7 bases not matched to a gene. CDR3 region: CASSLSGSLHYEQYF. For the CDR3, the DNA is TGTGCCAGCAGCTTGAGCGGGAGCCTTCACTACGAGCAGTACTTC.

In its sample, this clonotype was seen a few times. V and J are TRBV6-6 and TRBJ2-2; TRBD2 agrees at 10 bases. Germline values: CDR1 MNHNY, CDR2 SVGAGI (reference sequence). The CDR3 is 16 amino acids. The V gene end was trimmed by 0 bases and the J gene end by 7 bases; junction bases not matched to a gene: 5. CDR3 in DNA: TGTGCCAGCAGTTACTCTCTAGCGGGAGCGAGCGGGGAGCTGTTTTTT. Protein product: CASSYSLAGASGELFF.

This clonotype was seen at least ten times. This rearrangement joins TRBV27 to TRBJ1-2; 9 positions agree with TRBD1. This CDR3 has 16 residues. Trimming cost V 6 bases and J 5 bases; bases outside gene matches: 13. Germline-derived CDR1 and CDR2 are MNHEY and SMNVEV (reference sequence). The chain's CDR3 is CASSFTYRGLEYGYTF. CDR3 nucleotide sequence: TGTGCCAGCAGCTTTACCTACAGGGGGCTGGAATATGGCTACACCTTC.

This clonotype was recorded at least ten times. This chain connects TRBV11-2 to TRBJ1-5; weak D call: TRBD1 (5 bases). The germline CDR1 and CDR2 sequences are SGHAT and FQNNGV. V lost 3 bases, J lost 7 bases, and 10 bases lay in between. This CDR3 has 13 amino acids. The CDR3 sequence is CASSFSRDQPQHF. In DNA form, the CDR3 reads TGTGCCAGCAGCTTTAGCCGGGACCAGCCCCAGCATTTT.

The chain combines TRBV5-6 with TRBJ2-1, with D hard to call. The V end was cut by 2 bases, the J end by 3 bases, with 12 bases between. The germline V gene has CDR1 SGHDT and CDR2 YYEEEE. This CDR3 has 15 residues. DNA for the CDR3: TGTGCCAGCAGCTTAGGGCCCCCGTTCTACAATGAGCAGTTCTTC. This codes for CASSLGPPFYNEQFF.

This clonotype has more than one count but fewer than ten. The CDR3 coding sequence is TGTGCCAGCAGTTACTCGGGACAGAGCTACGAGCAGTACTTC. Its protein product is CASSYSGQSYEQYF. The chain joins TRBV6-5 to TRBJ2-7; 7 nucleotides line up with TRBD1. The germline V gene has CDR1 MNHEY and CDR2 SVGAGI. Trimming removed 0 bases from V and 3 bases from J; junction bases left unmatched: 2. The CDR3 is 14 amino acids.

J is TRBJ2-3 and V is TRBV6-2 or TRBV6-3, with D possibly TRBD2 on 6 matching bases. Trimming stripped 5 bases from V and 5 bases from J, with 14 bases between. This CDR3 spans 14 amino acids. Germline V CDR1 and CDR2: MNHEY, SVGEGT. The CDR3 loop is CASSRTSFGDTQYF. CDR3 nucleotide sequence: TGTGCCAGCAGTCGTACTAGCTTTGGAGATACGCAGTATTTT.

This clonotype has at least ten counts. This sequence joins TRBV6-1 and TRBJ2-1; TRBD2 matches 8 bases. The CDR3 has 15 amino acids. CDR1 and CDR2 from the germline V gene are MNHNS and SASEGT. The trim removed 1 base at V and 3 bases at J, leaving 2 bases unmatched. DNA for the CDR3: TGTGCCAGCAGTGAAGAAGCGGGAGACTACAATGAGCAGTTCTTC. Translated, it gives CASSEEAGDYNEQFF.

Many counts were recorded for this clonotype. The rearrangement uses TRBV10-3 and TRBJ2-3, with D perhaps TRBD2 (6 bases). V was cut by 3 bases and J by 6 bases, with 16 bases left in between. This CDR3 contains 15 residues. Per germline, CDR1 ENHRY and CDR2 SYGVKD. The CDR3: CAISDLRDSLDTQYF. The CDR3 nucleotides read TGTGCCATCAGTGACCTCCGGGACTCCCTCGATACGCAGTATTTT.

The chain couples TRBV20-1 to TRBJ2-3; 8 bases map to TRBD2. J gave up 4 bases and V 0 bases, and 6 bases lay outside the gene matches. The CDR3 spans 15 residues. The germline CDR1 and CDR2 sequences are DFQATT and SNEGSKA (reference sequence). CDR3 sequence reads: CSARERVAGPDTQYF. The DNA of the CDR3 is TGCAGTGCTAGAGAGCGGGTAGCGGGACCAGATACGCAGTATTTT.